The T cell receptor (beta chain) under discussion was sequenced for a study of breast tumors, draining lymph nodes, adjacent tissues. There are many counts of this clonotype. Its target is unknown. TCRdb reprocessed the multiplex PCR reads with MiXCR, giving one entry per CDR3 protein. This table holds some 65,000 distinct CDR3 sequences, approximately 45% found once. Findings and caveats of the study: Luminal-like breast cancer showed significantly greater tumor-nontumor repertoire similarity than basal-like breast cancer did. That most tumor T cells come from lymph nodes remained unproven. Tumor TCR diversity was below lymph nodes but above nontumor tissue. The data were judged consistent with most tumor T cells coming from lymph node and expanding in tumor.

The material sequenced was breast tumor tissue. The sequence was collected from a female donor with breast cancer. Some clones in this sample may be carry-over from other donors' samples.

This chain's CDR3 is CASSFRGGAYNSPLHF. The CDR3 nucleotides are TGTGCCAGCAGCTTTCGAGGGGGCGCCTATAATTCACCCCTCCACTTT. This rearrangement joins TRBV11-1 to TRBJ1-6; 7 bases line up with TRBD1. Unmatched junction bases numbered 4, after V lost 3 bases and J lost 2 bases. CDR1 and CDR2 from the germline V gene are SGHAT and FQDESV (reference sequence). The CDR3 runs 16 residues.